One sample yielded the 15 T cell receptor beta chains listed below, sequenced in a study of shared T cell receptors in the human thymus. Method: immunoSEQ multiplex PCR; TCRdb's copy keeps in-frame clones and lacks some. The table has 600,000 or so clones, more than 75% seen once. This sample also appeared in a second study, on human thymus T cells.

The sequenced sample consisted of thymocytes. The receptors were sampled from a boy younger than two with a congenital heart defect.

A remark on this clone: Different DNA sequences within this sample yield the same CDR3. This rearrangement joins TRBV15 to TRBJ2-3, with D possibly being TRBD2 (6 bases). The CDR3 runs 15 residues. V gave up 1 base and J gave up 1 base, with 9 bases separating them. Germline V gives CDR1 LNHNV, CDR2 YYDKDF (reference sequence). The CDR3 loop is CATSRGGGGTDTQYF. The CDR3 DNA sequence: TGTGCCACCAGCAGAGGGGGAGGAGGCACAGATACGCAGTATTTT. The full variable domain, with the rest looked up from reference TRBV15 and TRBJ2-3, is DAMVIQNPRYQVTQFGKPVTLSCSQTLNHNVMYWYQQKSSQAPKLLFHYYDKDFNNEADTPDNFQSRRPNTSFCFLDIRSPGLGDTAMYLCATSRGGGGTDTQYFGPGTRLTVL.

The rearrangement links TRBV7-2 to TRBJ1-1, with D unresolved. Germline values: CDR1 SGHTA, CDR2 FQGNSA. The length of the CDR3 is 12 residues. V was shortened by 4 bases and J by 7 bases, with 10 bases between the two germline ends. CDR3 protein: CASSSIRHEAFF. Here the CDR3 DNA reads TGTGCCAGCAGCTCTATAAGACATGAAGCTTTCTTT.

The chain links TRBV14 to TRBJ2-1; TRBD2 aligns across 8 bases. The CDR3 spans 16 residues. Unmatched junction bases numbered 6, after V lost 3 bases and J lost 2 bases. Germline-derived CDR1 and CDR2 are SGHDN and FVKESK. DNA of the CDR3: TGTGCCAGCAGCCATCTTCTAGCGGGCCCCTACAATGAGCAGTTCTTC. This codes for CASSHLLAGPYNEQFF.

The V call is TRBV29-1, the J call TRBJ2-7; 8 bases map to TRBD1. Germline loops: CDR1 SQVTM, CDR2 ANQGSEA. With V trimmed by 5 bases and J by 2 bases, 8 bases remained unmatched. The CDR3 has 14 amino acids. The CDR3 DNA reads as TGCAGCGTTCTCGCCAGGGGGCATCCCTACGAGCAGTACTTC. The encoded protein is CSVLARGHPYEQYF.

The chain couples TRBV6-4 to TRBJ1-1, with 7 bases matching TRBD1. J was trimmed by 3 bases and V by 6 bases; bases with no gene match: 7. This CDR3 is 14 amino acids long. Germline CDR1 MRHNA, CDR2 SNTAGT. CDR3 in DNA: TGTGCCAGCAGGCTGACAGGGTCGGACACTGAAGCTTTCTTT. It yields the protein CASRLTGSDTEAFF.

V and J are TRBV12-5 and TRBJ2-5; weak D call: TRBD2 (5 bases). The germline CDR1 and CDR2 sequences are LGHNT and FRNRAP. Trimming removed 7 bases from V and 3 bases from J, with 12 bases in between. CDR3 length: 13 amino acids. The CDR3 DNA reads as TGTGCTAGTGCTTTAGGGAGTGAAGAGACCCAGTACTTC. Translating it yields CASALGSEETQYF. The entire variable domain, with the rest obtained from reference TRBV12-5 and TRBJ2-5, is as follows: DARVTQTPRHKVTEMGQEVTMRCQPILGHNTVFWYRQTMMQGLELLAYFRNRAPLDDSGMPKDRFSAEMPDATLATLKIQPSEPRDSAVYFCASALGSEETQYFGPGTRLLVL.

The chain uses TRBV4-3 and TRBJ2-1, with 9 bases matching TRBD1. CDR3 length: 22 residues. Trimming at V came to 0 bases and at J to 3 bases, leaving 21 bases not matched to a gene. Germline V gene sequence: CDR1 LGHNA, CDR2 YSLEER. In DNA form, the CDR3 reads TGCGCCAGCAGCCAAGATCGGCGGACAGGGGATTTGGGGGCACTAGACTACAATGAGCAGTTCTTC. As protein: CASSQDRRTGDLGALDYNEQFF.

The rearrangement links TRBV7-2 to TRBJ1-6, with 7 bases lining up with TRBD1. CDR3 length: 19 residues. The germline V gene has CDR1 SGHTA and CDR2 FQGNSA. V was pared by 5 bases and J by 4 bases, with 17 bases of the junction left unmatched. The CDR3 DNA follows: TGTGCCAGCAGCCCCCGACAGGGCCTTCTCCTACCTTATAATTCACCCCTCCACTTT. This gives the protein CASSPRQGLLLPYNSPLHF.

This clone was seen once. The rearrangement uses TRBV6-1 and TRBJ2-7; D remains unclear. V was clipped by 6 bases and J by 6 bases, with 12 bases between them. In germline, CDR1 is MNHNS, CDR2 SASEGT. This CDR3 has 12 residues. CDR3 DNA: TGTGCCAGCAGATCGGCGCGGCGCGAGCAGTACTTC. This gives the protein CASRSARREQYF.

V is TRBV6-1 and J is TRBJ1-5; no reliable D call. Deletions cut 3 bases from V and 8 bases from J, with 8 bases between. The CDR3 has 12 residues. The germline CDR1 and CDR2 sequences are MNHNS and SASEGT. The CDR3 is CASSEGGKPQHF. The CDR3 DNA reads as TGTGCCAGCAGTGAGGGCGGGAAGCCCCAGCATTTT.

The V call is TRBV11-2, the J call TRBJ2-1; D gene unclear. Trimming pared 2 bases from V and 0 bases from J, leaving 8 bases between. This CDR3 is built from 15 residues. The germline V gene encodes CDR1 SGHAT and CDR2 FQNNGV. CDR3 sequence reads: CASSLLSSSYNEQFF. The CDR3 DNA sequence: TGTGCCAGCAGCTTACTCTCTAGCTCCTACAATGAGCAGTTCTTC.

This rearrangement joins TRBV7-9 to TRBJ2-4; 12 nucleotides agree with TRBD1. J lost 7 bases, V lost 3 bases, and 7 bases had no gene match. The CDR3 length is 16 residues. Germline V lookup: CDR1 SEHNR, CDR2 FQNEAQ (reference sequence). The CDR3 region is CASSFPGTGGGNIQYF. In DNA form, the CDR3 reads TGTGCCAGCAGCTTTCCCGGGACAGGGGGCGGGAACATTCAGTACTTC.

This rearrangement joins TRBV5-4 to TRBJ2-1; D is undetermined. The length of the CDR3 is 16 residues. CDR1 SGHNT and CDR2 YYREEE come from the germline V gene (reference sequence). Trimming took 0 bases from V and 1 from J, leaving 11 bases between them. This chain's CDR3 is CASSLVFQTSYNEQFF. CDR3 DNA: TGTGCCAGCAGCTTGGTTTTTCAGACTTCCTACAATGAGCAGTTCTTC.

This clone was counted only a few times. This rearrangement joins TRBV19 to TRBJ1-5; 9 nucleotides match TRBD1. The CDR3 consists of 15 residues. Trimming took 6 bases from V and 6 from J; bases not matched to a gene: 9. Germline CDR1 is LNHDA and CDR2 is SQIVND (reference sequence). CDR3 sequence (DNA): TGTGCCAGTAGAGCTACAGGGGGCCTAGGTCAGCCCCAGCATTTT. Protein product: CASRATGGLGQPQHF.

The rearrangement joins TRBV4-2 to TRBJ2-5; 8 nucleotides match TRBD1. The CDR3 sequence is 16 residues long. V lost 0 bases and J lost 5; bases outside the gene matches: 8. Germline V gene data show CDR1 as LGHNA and CDR2 as YNFKEQ. The CDR3 DNA reads as TGTGCCAGCAGCCAAGATCGCAGGGGGCCGGGTGAGACCCAGTACTTC. Translating it yields CASSQDRRGPGETQYF.